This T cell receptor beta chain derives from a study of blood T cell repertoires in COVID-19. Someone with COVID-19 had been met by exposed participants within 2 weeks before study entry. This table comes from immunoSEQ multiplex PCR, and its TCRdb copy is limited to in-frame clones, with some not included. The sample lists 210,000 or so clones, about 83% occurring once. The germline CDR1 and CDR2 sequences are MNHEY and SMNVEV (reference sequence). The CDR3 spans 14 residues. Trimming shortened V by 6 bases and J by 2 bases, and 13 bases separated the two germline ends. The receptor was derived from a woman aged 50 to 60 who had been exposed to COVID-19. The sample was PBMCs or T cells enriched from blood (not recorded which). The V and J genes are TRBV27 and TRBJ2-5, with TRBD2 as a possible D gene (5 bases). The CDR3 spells CASRLTSRQETQYF. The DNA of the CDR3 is TGTGCCAGCAGACTAACTAGTAGGCAAGAGACCCAGTACTTC.